This T cell receptor beta chain was captured by sequencing in a study of beta chain features in type 1 diabetes. In the study overall: Examination spanned approximately 110 million sorted cells from all samples.

The authors reverse transcribed all of the isolated RNA, so sequencing captured expressed TCRB transcripts. The repertoire was sequenced with immunoSEQ multiplex PCR; TCRdb's copy has only in-frame clones and lacks some. Among hundreds of thousands of clones listed, about 30% were seen once. Study outcomes and limitations: Fewer insertions but more deletions were seen at VDJ junctions in type 1 diabetes patients. For TCRB rearrangement, an influence of HLA type remained unresolved here. For cells with high TCR expression, cDNA sequencing could yield over-representation.

This clone was observed a few times. No antigen is known for it. Trimming removed 4 bases from V and 0 bases from J; junction bases left unmatched: 10. The germline CDR1 and CDR2 sequences are SGDLS and YYNGEE. CDR3 length equals 18 residues. This receptor was obtained from a man aged 18 to 30 in good health. Sequenced input: naive CD4+ T cells from blood. V usage is TRBV9 and J usage is TRBJ2-1, with 10 nucleotides matching TRBD2. CDR3 sequence: CASSPRTSGTHSYNEQFF. The CDR3 coding sequence is TGTGCCAGCAGCCCCAGGACTAGCGGAACACACTCCTACAATGAGCAGTTCTTC.